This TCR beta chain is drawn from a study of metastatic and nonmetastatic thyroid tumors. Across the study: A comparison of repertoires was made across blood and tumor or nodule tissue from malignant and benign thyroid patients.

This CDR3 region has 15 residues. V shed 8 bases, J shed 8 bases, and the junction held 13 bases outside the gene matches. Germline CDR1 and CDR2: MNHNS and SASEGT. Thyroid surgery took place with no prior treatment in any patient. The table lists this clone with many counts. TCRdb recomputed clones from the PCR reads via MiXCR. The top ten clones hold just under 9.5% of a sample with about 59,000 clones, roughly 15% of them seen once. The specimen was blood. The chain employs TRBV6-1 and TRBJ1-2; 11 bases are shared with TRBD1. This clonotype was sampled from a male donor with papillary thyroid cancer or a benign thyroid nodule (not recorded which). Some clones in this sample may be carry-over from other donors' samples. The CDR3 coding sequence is TGTGCCAGCGCAAGGGACAGGGGGGCGGCTTTCGGCTACACCTTC. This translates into CASARDRGAAFGYTF.